This T cell receptor (beta chain) emerged from a study of control samples from healthy donors and cancer patients. The germline V and J ends were trimmed by 5 bases and 2 bases, with 11 bases remaining between them. The CDR3 is 14 amino acids. Germline assignment: CDR1 SGHTA and CDR2 FQGNSA. Generated by immunoSEQ multiplex PCR, the TCRdb table keeps only in-frame clones and is missing some. This table holds fewer than 20,000 clones, around 84% found once. The specimen sequenced was PBMCs. This chain uses TRBV7-2 with TRBJ2-3; D is ambiguous. The source is a woman in her seventies with colorectal cancer. The CDR3 sequence is CASSPLAPTDTQYF. CDR3 sequence (DNA): TGTGCCAGCAGCCCCTTGGCGCCCACAGATACGCAGTATTTT.